This T cell receptor (beta chain) was identified in a study of cytomegalovirus exposure and HLA in healthy donors. Looking at the study overall: Across a few hundred genotyped donors, 65% to 90% landed in the Caucasian-associated ancestry cluster. Broader study findings: Across donors, sequencing depth was assumed by presence/absence analyses to be roughly uniform. Earlier analysis yielded a pattern in which most TCR beta V segments were productive about 90% or about 30% of the time.

With regard to this clone: Antigen unknown.

PCR employed 60 Vbeta and 13 Jbeta primers. Here immunoSEQ multiplex PCR was the method, and the copy in TCRdb shows in-frame clones only, minus some. The table records about 110,000 clones, about 80% of them present only once. Looked up from germline, CDR1 is SGHRS and CDR2 is YFSETQ. CDR3 length: 15 residues. V lost 4 bases and J 1 base, leaving 14 bases between the germline ends. The origin of this receptor is a woman between 45 and 60 years old in good health and CMV-seropositive. Sample: PBMCs. The chain couples TRBV5-1 to TRBJ2-5, with a possible D match to TRBD2 (7 bases). The CDR3 sequence: CASSVGGQLQETQYF. The CDR3 coding sequence is TGCGCCAGCAGCGTGGGGGGGCAGCTCCAAGAGACCCAGTACTTC. Based on the CDR3 plus reference TRBV5-1 and TRBJ2-5, the full variable domain is KAGVTQTPRYLIKTRGQQVTLSCSPISGHRSVSWYQQTPGQGLQFLFEYFSETQRNKGNFPGRFSGRQFSNSRSEMNVSTLELGDSALYLCASSVGGQLQETQYFGPGTRLLVL.